The 29 T cell receptor beta chains below were found in one sample sequenced in a study of blood T cell repertoires in COVID-19. Clones were sequenced by immunoSEQ multiplex PCR, and TCRdb holds only the in-frame ones, with some missing. Here the sample spans around 170,000 clones, roughly 81% being singletons. The sample comprised peripheral blood. The source of these receptors is a woman aged 80 or over with COVID-19, enrolled during active disease.

The chain has TRBV5-6 and TRBJ1-2, with 11 nucleotides matching TRBD1. V trimming: 4 bases; J trimming: 8 bases; junction bases outside the gene matches: 13. Looked up from germline, CDR1 is SGHDT and CDR2 is YYEEEE. The CDR3 runs 16 residues. CDR3 bases: TGTGCCAGCAGCATGCCGGACGGGACAGGGGGTACGGGCTACACCTTC. Translating gives CASSMPDGTGGTGYTF.

The chain employs TRBV7-2 and TRBJ2-1, with D possibly TRBD2 on 5 matching bases. CDR3 length: 14 residues. Germline V CDR1 and CDR2: SGHTA, FQGNSA. Deletions cut 4 bases from V and 6 bases from J, with 13 bases between. The CDR3 nucleotides are TGTGCCAGCAGCTCCCGAAGCGGACCCAATGAGCAGTTCTTC. As protein: CASSSRSGPNEQFF.

J is TRBJ1-2 and V is TRBV6-2 or TRBV6-3; 9 nucleotides match TRBD1. V lost 5 bases to trimming and J lost 8 bases; unmatched junction nucleotides: 9. The CDR3 covers 14 residues. Germline lookup yields CDR1 MNHEY and CDR2 SVGEGT. The CDR3: CASSTQGALGGYTF. DNA of the CDR3: TGTGCCAGCAGTACACAGGGGGCCCTCGGGGGCTACACCTTC.

This chain uses TRBV7-2 with TRBJ2-7; 10 nucleotides align to TRBD2. CDR3 length equals 16 residues. Losses at the gene ends were 2 bases for V and 4 bases for J; bases not matched to a gene: 8. Germline V gene sequence: CDR1 SGHTA, CDR2 FQGNSA. The CDR3 DNA sequence: TGTGCCAGCAGCTTACAGAGCGGGGGGGCCTTGTACGAGCAGTACTTC. Translating gives CASSLQSGGALYEQYF.

In its sample, this clone was seen once. V usage is TRBV28 and J usage is TRBJ1-5; 7 nucleotides align to TRBD1. V shed 6 bases and J 0 bases; nucleotides not matched to a gene: 8. Germline V CDR1 and CDR2: MDHEN, SYDVKM. The CDR3 consists of 16 residues. CDR3 bases: TGTGCCAGCAGACGTACAGGGGAGTATAGCAATCAGCCCCAGCATTTT. It translates to CASRRTGEYSNQPQHF. The full variable domain, its missing parts supplied by reference TRBV28 and TRBJ1-5, is DVKVTQSSRYLVKRTGEKVFLECVQDMDHENMFWYRQDPGLGLRLIYFSYDVKMKEKGDIPEGYSVSREKKERFSLILESASTNQTSMYLCASRRTGEYSNQPQHFGDGTRLSIL.

This clone appeared once. The CDR3 DNA is TGTGCCAGCAGCCAGTCAAAAGCGGGGGCTTGGGAGACCCAGTACTTC. It translates to CASSQSKAGAWETQYF. This rearrangement joins TRBV4-2 to TRBJ2-5, with 8 bases that match TRBD2. CDR1 is LGHNA and CDR2 is YNFKEQ in the germline V gene. V shed 3 bases and J 5 bases; nucleotides not matched to a gene: 11. CDR3 size: 16 residues.

The V gene is TRBV19, the J gene TRBJ1-5; 8 nucleotides agree with TRBD1. CDR3 length: 17 amino acids. Germline V gives CDR1 LNHDA, CDR2 SQIVND (reference sequence). Trimming took 2 bases from V and 4 from J; bases not matched to a gene: 10. As DNA, the CDR3 is TGTGCCAGTAGTATAAGGCCAGGGGGCTCAGCAAATCAGCCCCAGCATTTT. Translated, it gives CASSIRPGGSANQPQHF.

The gene calls are TRBV7-6 and TRBJ2-7; TRBD1 is a possible D gene (6 bases). The CDR3 spans 14 residues. V lost 6 bases to trimming and J lost 2 bases, with 14 bases between them. CDR1 is SGHVS and CDR2 is FNYEAQ in the germline V gene. In nucleotides, the CDR3 is TGTGCCAGCAGTTCCGACAGGTACGCCTACGAGCAGTACTTC. This sequence encodes CASSSDRYAYEQYF.

V gene TRBV2 combines with J gene TRBJ1-4; D gene uncertain. CDR3 size: 13 residues. V dropped 6 bases and J dropped 5 bases, with 10 bases sitting between them. Germline loops: CDR1 SNHLY, CDR2 FYNNEI. This CDR3 is CASRELRNEKLFF. The CDR3 coding sequence is TGTGCCAGCAGAGAACTGCGGAATGAAAAACTGTTTTTT. Filled out from reference TRBV2 and TRBJ1-4, the complete variable domain reads EPEVTQTPSHQVTQMGQEVILRCVPISNHLYFYWYRQILGQKVEFLVSFYNNEISEKSEIFDDQFSVERPDGSNFTLKIRSTKLEDSAMYFCASRELRNEKLFFGSGTQLSVL.

This rearrangement joins TRBV6-6 to TRBJ2-7; 9 bases fit TRBD1. With 6 bases clipped from V and 3 bases from J, the junction kept 3 bases outside the gene matches. This CDR3 contains 13 residues. CDR1 and CDR2 (germline): MNHNY, SVGAGI (reference sequence). This CDR3 is CASSRDRDYEQYF. As DNA, the CDR3 is TGTGCCAGCAGCCGGGACAGGGACTACGAGCAGTACTTC.

V is TRBV7-2 and J is TRBJ2-1; 8 bases line up with TRBD2. The CDR3 runs to 14 residues. Trimming cost V 3 bases and J 7 bases; bases outside gene matches: 5. Germline values: CDR1 SGHTA, CDR2 FQGNSA. As DNA, the CDR3 is TGTGCCAGCAGCTTTGGCGGGAGGCGGAATGAGCAGTTCTTC. It encodes CASSFGGRRNEQFF.

The rearrangement uses TRBV11-3 and TRBJ2-7, with 7 bases identical to TRBD1. The CDR3 runs to 16 residues. CDR1 and CDR2 (germline): SGHNT, YENEEA. The ends lost 1 base at V and 4 bases at J; junction bases unmatched: 10. In DNA, the CDR3 is TGTGCCAGCAGCTTAGGGGGACAGAGACCTTCTTACGAGCAGTACTTC. This translates into CASSLGGQRPSYEQYF.

This chain links TRBV2 with TRBJ2-3, with TRBD1 matching over 8 bases. The CDR3 totals 13 residues. V lost 11 bases, J lost 0 bases, and 4 bases stayed unmatched. The germline V gene has CDR1 SNHLY and CDR2 FYNNEI. The CDR3 spells CASDRDSTDTQYF. As DNA, the CDR3 is TGTGCCTCGGACAGGGATAGCACAGATACGCAGTATTTT.

V usage is TRBV6-2 or TRBV6-3 and J usage is TRBJ2-3; D is unclear. V lost 2 bases to trimming and J lost 6 bases, with 9 bases between them. Germline V CDR1 and CDR2: MNHEY, SVGEGT. The length of the CDR3 is 13 residues. CDR3 residues: CASSYVSGDTQYF. The CDR3 DNA is TGTGCCAGCAGTTACGTATCAGGCGATACGCAGTATTTT.

CDR3 protein: CATSASEGTNTGELFF. CDR3 coding DNA: TGTGCCACCAGTGCTTCCGAAGGGACTAACACCGGGGAGCTGTTTTTT. This rearrangement joins TRBV24-1 to TRBJ2-2, with TRBD2 as a possible D gene (6 bases). The CDR3 has 16 residues. Trimming left V 5 bases short and J 2 bases short, with 14 bases between. CDR1 is KGHDR and CDR2 is SFDVKD in the germline V gene.

This CDR3 reads CASSRQLAGVGYEQYF. The CDR3 DNA reads TGCGCCAGCAGCCGACAGCTAGCGGGAGTAGGCTACGAGCAGTACTTC. The chain joins TRBV4-1 to TRBJ2-7; 10 positions agree with TRBD2. This CDR3 is 16 amino acids long. The V gene's germline CDR1 is MGHRA and CDR2 YSYEKL. V trimming: 4 bases; J trimming: 3 bases; junction bases outside the gene matches: 9.

The DNA of the CDR3 is TGTGCCTGGAGTGTAGGAGAGTACGGCGAGCAGTACTTC. Protein: CAWSVGEYGEQYF. This chain uses TRBV30 with TRBJ2-7; D gene unclear. V was shortened by 0 bases and J by 6 bases, with 12 bases between the two germline ends. The CDR3 has 13 residues. Germline lookup yields CDR1 GTSNPN and CDR2 SVGIG (reference sequence).

The chain recombines TRBV9 with TRBJ2-1; 9 bases agree with TRBD1. Germline V gives CDR1 SGDLS, CDR2 YYNGEE. The length of the CDR3 is 13 residues. The trim removed 4 bases at V and 6 bases at J, leaving 2 bases unmatched. CDR3 protein: CASSPGQGNEQFF. DNA of the CDR3: TGTGCCAGCAGCCCGGGACAGGGCAATGAGCAGTTCTTC.

The J gene is TRBJ2-1, the V gene TRBV12-5; TRBD2 aligns across 8 bases. J lost 3 bases, V lost 0 bases, and 16 bases had no gene match. CDR1 and CDR2 from the germline V gene are LGHNT and FRNRAP. CDR3 length equals 20 residues. The CDR3 region has the DNA TGTGCTAGTGGTTTGGTACGCGGGCTAGCGGGTACCCCTTTCTACAATGAGCAGTTCTTC. Its translation is CASGLVRGLAGTPFYNEQFF. Full variable domain (missing parts from reference TRBV12-5 and TRBJ2-1): DARVTQTPRHKVTEMGQEVTMRCQPILGHNTVFWYRQTMMQGLELLAYFRNRAPLDDSGMPKDRFSAEMPDATLATLKIQPSEPRDSAVYFCASGLVRGLAGTPFYNEQFFGPGTRLTVL.

The chain employs TRBV28 and TRBJ2-5; D not certain. The length of the CDR3 is 15 residues. Germline CDR1 reads MDHEN; CDR2 reads SYDVKM. Trimming removed 5 bases from V and 5 bases from J, with 18 bases in between. This chain's CDR3 is CASSTPHMPRETQYF. As DNA, the CDR3 is TGTGCCAGCAGTACCCCGCACATGCCCAGGGAGACCCAGTACTTC.

V is TRBV5-1 and J is TRBJ1-6; 7 bases are shared with TRBD1. The V gene's germline CDR1 is SGHRS and CDR2 YFSETQ. V trimming: 0 bases; J trimming: 9 bases; junction bases outside the gene matches: 3. This CDR3 has 14 amino acids. The CDR3 region has the DNA TGCGCCAGCAGCTTGGGGGACAGATTTTCACCCCTCCACTTT. It specifies CASSLGDRFSPLHF.

A single count supports this clone. The chain recombines TRBV7-2 with TRBJ2-2; D might be TRBD2 (6 bases). CDR3 length: 17 residues. Germline CDR1 SGHTA, CDR2 FQGNSA. V dropped 2 bases and J dropped 4 bases, with 17 bases sitting between them. CDR3 sequence (DNA): TGTGCCAGCAGCTTAAGTCTGGCGGGAAGGCGCACCGGGGAGCTGTTTTTT. Translating it yields CASSLSLAGRRTGELFF.

The chain combines TRBV6-8 with TRBJ2-7; 10 bases are shared with TRBD1. Looked up from germline, CDR1 is MNHGY and CDR2 is SAAAGT. The V gene end was trimmed by 2 bases and the J gene end by 3 bases; junction bases not matched to a gene: 10. The CDR3 extends over 17 amino acids. The CDR3 DNA is TGTGCCAGCAGTTACCACTCGAGCCGGACAGGGGGCTACGAGCAGTACTTC. It translates to CASSYHSSRTGGYEQYF.

The J gene is TRBJ1-1, the V gene TRBV5-1; no clear D. Looked up from germline, CDR1 is SGHRS and CDR2 is YFSETQ. V dropped 0 bases and J dropped 5 bases, with 14 bases sitting between them. This CDR3 has 15 residues. The CDR3 nucleotides are TGCGCCAGCAGCTTGGAGTTAGGTTGGGAGACTGAAGCTTTCTTT. This encodes CASSLELGWETEAFF.

The chain uses TRBV2 and TRBJ2-3; a possible D gene is TRBD1 (6 bases). The germline CDR1 and CDR2 sequences are SNHLY and FYNNEI. The CDR3 totals 11 residues. V lost 8 bases and J lost 9, with 12 bases in between. The CDR3 reads CASPSRGTQYF. CDR3 DNA: TGTGCCAGCCCGTCCAGGGGAACGCAGTATTTT.

The chain is built from TRBV19 and TRBJ1-5; tentatively, D is TRBD1 (6 bases). Trimming pared 4 bases from V and 1 base from J, leaving 11 bases between. Per germline, CDR1 LNHDA and CDR2 SQIVND (reference sequence). The CDR3 totals 15 residues. The CDR3 DNA follows: TGTGCCAGTAGTACTCAAACAGGGAGCAATCAGCCCCAGCATTTT. Its translation: CASSTQTGSNQPQHF.

The chain couples TRBV18 to TRBJ2-7, with 8 bases aligning to TRBD1. The CDR3 spans 15 residues. V was pared by 1 base and J by 3 bases, with 5 bases of the junction left unmatched. Germline V gives CDR1 KGHSH, CDR2 LQKENI. The CDR3 bases are TGTGCCAGCTCACCACAAGTAGGACAGGGCTACGAGCAGTACTTC. Protein: CASSPQVGQGYEQYF.

This clone was counted only a few times. The genes are TRBV6-6 and TRBJ2-2; weak D call: TRBD2 (5 bases). Trimming took off 5 bases at V and 8 bases at J, with 15 bases between the two ends. Germline CDR1 is MNHNY and CDR2 is SVGAGI (reference sequence). The CDR3 totals 14 residues. The DNA of the CDR3 is TGTGCCAGCAGTCGCGGACTTCCGGGAGGGGAGCTGTTTTTT. Translating it yields CASSRGLPGGELFF.

The CDR3 sequence: CASSLDPAGGPTAYEQYF. As DNA, the CDR3 is TGCGCCAGCAGCTTGGACCCAGCGGGAGGGCCGACAGCCTACGAGCAGTACTTC. This rearrangement joins TRBV5-1 to TRBJ2-7; 10 nucleotides line up with TRBD2. Germline V gene data show CDR1 as SGHRS and CDR2 as YFSETQ. There are 18 residues in the CDR3. With V trimmed by 0 bases and J by 2 bases, 11 bases remained unmatched.